One and the same sample provided the 26 T cell receptor beta chains below, sequenced in a study of shared clonotypes between healthy human individuals. CD45RO-negative CD8 cells positively selected for CCR7 made up the naive population, which excluded terminally differentiated effector memory CD45RA+ cells. The table came from immunoSEQ multiplex PCR; TCRdb's copy has only in-frame clones and leaves some out. The table lists some 2 million clones, roughly 95% of them singletons. The source material was naive CD8+ T cells sorted from blood. Receptors originate from a man aged 18 to 35 in good health.

This clone has a handful of counts. V is TRBV19 and J is TRBJ2-2; 10 bases map to TRBD2. The V gene's germline CDR1 is LNHDA and CDR2 SQIVND (reference sequence). CDR3 size: 16 residues. Trimming cost V 8 bases and J 6 bases; bases outside gene matches: 12. The CDR3 spells CASHPPGLAPSGELFF. The DNA of the CDR3 is TGTGCCAGTCACCCACCGGGACTAGCGCCTTCCGGGGAGCTGTTTTTT.

In its sample, this clone was seen once. The rearrangement links TRBV11-2 to TRBJ2-5, with D hard to call. The CDR3 contains 12 residues. V shed 5 bases and J shed 4 bases, with 8 bases lying between them. In germline, CDR1 is SGHAT, CDR2 FQNNGV. The CDR3 protein is CASSPLIETQYF. The CDR3 bases are TGTGCCAGCAGCCCCCTAATAGAGACCCAGTACTTC.

This sequence joins TRBV27 and TRBJ2-7; TRBD2 matches at 12 bases. The germline V gene has CDR1 MNHEY and CDR2 SMNVEV (reference sequence). This CDR3 comprises 16 residues. The J segment lost 1 base and the V segment lost 3 bases, leaving 4 bases of the junction unmatched. The CDR3 region has the DNA TGTGCCAGCAGTTTCTCTAGCGGGAGGGGATCCTACGAGCAGTACTTC. Its translation is CASSFSSGRGSYEQYF.

This clone has just one count. The chain employs TRBV27 and TRBJ2-7, with 7 bases identical to TRBD1. Germline V CDR1 and CDR2: MNHEY, SMNVEV (reference sequence). The V gene end was trimmed by 4 bases and the J gene end by 4 bases; junction bases not matched to a gene: 13. CDR3 length: 16 amino acids. In DNA, the CDR3 is TGTGCCAGCAGTTCCTCCTTTGGGACAGTTGTATACGAGCAGTACTTC. Translated, it gives CASSSSFGTVVYEQYF.

This chain uses TRBV13 with TRBJ1-1, with 7 nucleotides matching TRBD1. Germline V CDR1 and CDR2: PRHDT, FYEKMQ (reference sequence). The CDR3 runs 16 residues. V lost 1 base and J lost 6; bases outside the gene matches: 11. The DNA for the CDR3 is TGTGCCAGCAGCTTAGAAACAGGGGTGGGTGTCGCTGAAGCTTTCTTT. Translating gives CASSLETGVGVAEAFF.

V usage is TRBV19 and J usage is TRBJ1-1; D is uncertain. Germline assignment: CDR1 LNHDA and CDR2 SQIVND (reference sequence). There are 13 residues in the CDR3. Trimming pared 1 base from V and 6 bases from J, leaving 9 bases between. CDR3 region: CASSIAPGSEAFF. The CDR3 bases are TGTGCCAGTAGTATAGCGCCTGGGTCTGAAGCTTTCTTT.

The CDR3 DNA is TGCGCCAGCAGCCAAGATCGAAGCGGCGAGCAGTACTTC. Its translation: CASSQDRSGEQYF. This chain links TRBV4-1 with TRBJ2-7, with D possibly matching TRBD2 (5 bases). The V end lost 0 bases, the J end lost 6 bases, and 9 bases lay between the germline ends. Looked up from germline, CDR1 is MGHRA and CDR2 is YSYEKL. This CDR3 spans 13 amino acids.

A remark on this clone: The identical CDR3 is also encoded by other nucleotide sequences in the sample. The chain carries TRBV5-6 and TRBJ1-5, with a possible D match to TRBD1 (5 bases). The ends were cut back, 0 bases at V and 2 bases at J, with 6 bases in the middle. This CDR3 is 14 amino acids long. Per the germline V gene, CDR1 is SGHDT and CDR2 is YYEEEE. The CDR3 spells CASSLGGGNQPQHF. The CDR3 coding sequence is TGTGCCAGCAGCTTGGGGGGGGGCAATCAGCCCCAGCATTTT.

The chain combines TRBV6-5 with TRBJ2-7; D gene uncertain. The germline gives CDR1 MNHEY, CDR2 SVGAGI. V lost 8 bases and J lost 4, with 12 bases in between. The CDR3 runs 12 residues. This chain's CDR3 is CASRSKGYEQYF. CDR3 DNA: TGTGCCAGCCGATCAAAAGGATACGAGCAGTACTTC.

V usage is TRBV2 and J usage is TRBJ1-1, with D perhaps TRBD1 (5 bases). CDR3 size: 15 residues. V was clipped by 8 bases and J by 7 bases, with 23 bases between them. Germline V CDR1 and CDR2: SNHLY, FYNNEI. CDR3 sequence: CASPSERDGSYEAFF. CDR3 nucleotides: TGTGCCAGCCCCAGTGAACGGGACGGATCCTATGAAGCTTTCTTT. Complete variable domain (other parts from reference TRBV2 and TRBJ1-1): EPEVTQTPSHQVTQMGQEVILRCVPISNHLYFYWYRQILGQKVEFLVSFYNNEISEKSEIFDDQFSVERPDGSNFTLKIRSTKLEDSAMYFCASPSERDGSYEAFFGQGTRLTVV.

The V gene is TRBV6-1, the J gene TRBJ2-1; perhaps D is TRBD1 or TRBD2 (5 bases each). This CDR3 region has 13 residues. Germline loops: CDR1 MNHNS, CDR2 SASEGT. Trimming removed 6 bases from V and 5 bases from J, with 11 bases in between. CDR3 nucleotide sequence: TGTGCCAGCAGGCCGGGACCTCACAATGAGCAGTTCTTC. Protein: CASRPGPHNEQFF.

This sequence joins TRBV2 and TRBJ2-3, with unresolved D. Trimming pared 6 bases from V and 12 bases from J, leaving 19 bases between. Germline loops: CDR1 SNHLY, CDR2 FYNNEI. The CDR3 is 13 amino acids. CDR3 loop: CASRVPWAEIQYF. The CDR3 region has the DNA TGTGCCAGCAGGGTTCCTTGGGCAGAAATACAGTATTTT.

This clone was seen only once. CDR3 region: CASSPPEGQVEQYF. In DNA form, the CDR3 reads TGTGCCAGCTCACCACCGGAGGGGCAAGTCGAGCAGTACTTC. The chain joins TRBV18 to TRBJ2-7, with D possibly being TRBD2 (6 bases). Trimming shortened V by 0 bases and J by 6 bases, and 12 bases separated the two germline ends. The CDR3 sequence is 14 residues long. Looked up from germline, CDR1 is KGHSH and CDR2 is LQKENI.

The rearrangement uses TRBV4-1 and TRBJ2-2; unclear D gene. The CDR3 extends over 13 amino acids. Germline V CDR1 and CDR2: MGHRA, YSYEKL. V was cut by 5 bases and J by 7 bases, with 11 bases left in between. CDR3 in DNA: TGCGCCAGCAGCTTCCAACTTGGCGGGGAGCTGTTTTTT. It is translated as CASSFQLGGELFF.

Worth noting for this clone: Different DNA sequences within this sample yield the same CDR3. The chain recombines TRBV5-6 with TRBJ2-7; D call uncertain. V shed 2 bases and J shed 6 bases, with 9 bases lying between them. This CDR3 is built from 12 residues. Germline V gives CDR1 SGHDT, CDR2 YYEEEE. In DNA, the CDR3 is TGTGCCAGCAGCTTAGTGGGTGGCGAGCAGTACTTC. Amino acids: CASSLVGGEQYF.

This clone was observed a handful of times. The chain carries TRBV10-2 and TRBJ1-6; D call uncertain. The CDR3 consists of 16 residues. The V end was cut by 4 bases, the J end by 0 bases, with 10 bases between. CDR1 WSHSY and CDR2 SAAADI come from the germline V gene. CDR3 bases: TGCGCCAGCAGTGTCGACGGGAGCTCCTATAATTCACCCCTCCACTTT. Its protein is CASSVDGSSYNSPLHF.

The J gene is TRBJ2-1, the V gene TRBV4-1, with a weak D call TRBD2 (5 bases). CDR1 MGHRA and CDR2 YSYEKL come from the germline V gene. With 0 bases removed from V and 4 bases from J, the gap between germline ends came to 13 bases. This CDR3 is built from 16 residues. The CDR3: CASSQDGGLLYNEQFF. CDR3 coding DNA: TGCGCCAGCAGCCAAGATGGAGGTCTCCTATACAATGAGCAGTTCTTC.

Points on this clone: This specimen includes other DNA sequences encoding the same CDR3. This chain links TRBV4-1 with TRBJ1-1, with unresolved D. Germline CDR1 MGHRA, CDR2 YSYEKL. The CDR3 runs to 15 residues. V lost 0 bases to trimming and J lost 0 bases, with 8 bases between them. The CDR3 DNA reads as TGCGCCAGCAGCCAAGAGCCGGGGATGAACACTGAAGCTTTCTTT. Its translation: CASSQEPGMNTEAFF.

V is TRBV7-8 and J is TRBJ2-3; weak D call: TRBD1 (5 bases). This CDR3 spans 15 amino acids. V gave up 7 bases and J gave up 2 bases, with 16 bases separating them. CDR1 is SGHVS and CDR2 is FQNEAQ in the germline V gene. CDR3 sequence (DNA): TGTGCCAGCACCGCCGACAGACCCTCCACAGATACGCAGTATTTT. Protein: CASTADRPSTDTQYF. Filled out from reference TRBV7-8 and TRBJ2-3, the complete variable domain reads GAGVSQSPRYKVAKRGQDVALRCDPISGHVSLFWYQQALGQGPEFLTYFQNEAQLDKSGLPSDRFFAERPEGSVSTLKIQRTQQEDSAVYLCASTADRPSTDTQYFGPGTRLTVL.

V is TRBV5-4 and J is TRBJ1-1; a weak D match, TRBD1 (5 bases). V was cut by 0 bases and J by 5 bases, with 17 bases left in between. CDR3 size: 16 residues. CDR1 is SGHNT and CDR2 is YYREEE in the germline V gene (reference sequence). CDR3 region: CASSLGPWGAGTEAFF. The CDR3 DNA is TGTGCCAGCAGCTTGGGACCCTGGGGCGCGGGTACTGAAGCTTTCTTT.

The V gene is TRBV4-2, the J gene TRBJ2-1; possible D gene TRBD2, 5 bases. The CDR3 is made up of 16 amino acids. Germline V gene data show CDR1 as LGHNA and CDR2 as YNFKEQ. Trimming pared 0 bases from V and 0 bases from J, leaving 9 bases between. Written as DNA, the CDR3 is TGTGCCAGCAGCCAAGATTTAACTAGCTCCTACAATGAGCAGTTCTTC. It translates to CASSQDLTSSYNEQFF.

V gene TRBV4-1 combines with J gene TRBJ1-1; TRBD1 might be the D (5 bases). V lost 8 bases and J 1 base, leaving 11 bases between the germline ends. The CDR3 has 13 amino acids. Germline CDR1 and CDR2: MGHRA and YSYEKL. CDR3 region: CASRLGGNTEAFF. In DNA form, the CDR3 reads TGCGCCAGCCGACTGGGGGGGAACACTGAAGCTTTCTTT.

The V gene is TRBV7-6, the J gene TRBJ2-7, with a possible D match to TRBD2 (5 bases). Per the germline V gene, CDR1 is SGHVS and CDR2 is FNYEAQ. This CDR3 is built from 14 residues. V was cut by 2 bases and J by 0 bases, with 8 bases left in between. The CDR3 sequence is CASSLTGYSYEQYF. CDR3 nucleotides: TGTGCCAGCAGCTTAACGGGGTACTCCTACGAGCAGTACTTC.

On this clone: At one of its ends the junction is not consistent with the germline gene, which may arise from a read error. The chain joins TRBV6-1 to TRBJ1-5; D gene unclear. The CDR3 consists of 12 residues. The V gene's germline CDR1 is MNHNS and CDR2 SASEGT. The CDR3 here is CASREGNQPQHF. DNA for the CDR3: TGTGCCAGCAGGGAAGGCAATCAGCCCCAGCATTTT.

This clone was seen a single time. V gene TRBV5-4 combines with J gene TRBJ2-7, with 8 bases identical to TRBD1. The CDR3 runs 15 residues. Germline-derived CDR1 and CDR2 are SGHNT and YYREEE (reference sequence). After removal of 0 bases from V and 2 bases from J, the junction contained 4 bases not matched to a gene. DNA for the CDR3: TGTGCCAGCAGCTTGGTTACAGGGGGTACCTACGAGCAGTACTTC. Translating gives CASSLVTGGTYEQYF.

This CDR3 is CASSGQGGGTEAFF. DNA of the CDR3: TGTGCCAGCAGCGGACAGGGTGGGGGCACTGAAGCTTTCTTT. The V gene is TRBV9, the J gene TRBJ1-1, with 7 bases aligning to TRBD1. Trimming at V came to 3 bases and at J to 4 bases, leaving 6 bases not matched to a gene. CDR1 is SGDLS, CDR2 YYNGEE, per germline. The CDR3 has 14 amino acids.